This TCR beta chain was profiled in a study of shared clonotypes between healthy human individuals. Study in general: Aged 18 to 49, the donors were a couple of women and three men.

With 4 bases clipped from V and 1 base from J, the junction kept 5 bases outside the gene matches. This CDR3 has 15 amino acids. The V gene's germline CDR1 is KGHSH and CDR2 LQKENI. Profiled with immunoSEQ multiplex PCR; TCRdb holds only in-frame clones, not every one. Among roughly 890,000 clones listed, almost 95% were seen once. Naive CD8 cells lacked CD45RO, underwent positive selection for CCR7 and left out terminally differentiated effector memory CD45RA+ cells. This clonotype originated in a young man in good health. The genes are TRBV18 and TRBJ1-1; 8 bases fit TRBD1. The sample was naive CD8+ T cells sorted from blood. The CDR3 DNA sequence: TGTGCCAGCTCACTCACAGGGGGAAGGAACACTGAAGCTTTCTTT. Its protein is CASSLTGGRNTEAFF.